These 8 T cell receptor beta chains share one sample of origin, sequenced in a study of OX40 agonist ivuxolimab in advanced cancers. Sequencing was performed with immunoSEQ multiplex PCR; in TCRdb, only in-frame clones are kept and a portion is missing. The data contain about 67,000 clones, about 85% of them seen just once; the ten biggest clones take up approximately 2%. The sample here was CD4+ or CD8+ T cells sorted from blood, taken in a trial of the OX40 agonist ivuxolimab. The receptors shown here come from an adult with an advanced solid tumor such as melanoma, head and neck, liver or kidney cancer.

The chain recombines TRBV5-6 with TRBJ2-1; TRBD1 matches 7 bases. The germline V gene encodes CDR1 SGHDT and CDR2 YYEEEE. CDR3 length: 14 amino acids. With 2 bases clipped from V and 9 bases from J, the junction kept 8 bases outside the gene matches. CDR3 protein: CASSLPGGHTEQFF. CDR3 in DNA: TGTGCCAGCAGCTTACCAGGGGGACACACTGAGCAGTTCTTC.

The chain carries TRBV5-8 and TRBJ1-5; D not resolved. CDR3 length: 15 amino acids. V lost 4 bases, J lost 3 bases, and 14 bases lay in between. CDR1 and CDR2 (germline): SGHTS, YDEGEE. The CDR3 protein is CASSQASRINQPQHF. In DNA form, the CDR3 reads TGTGCCAGCAGCCAGGCGTCACGAATCAATCAGCCCCAGCATTTT.

The V call is TRBV7-9, the J call TRBJ2-5; TRBD2 aligns across 7 bases. CDR1 is SEHNR, CDR2 FQNEAQ, per germline (reference sequence). The CDR3 is 12 residues long. Germline trimming cut 5 bases from V and 4 bases from J; bases unmatched to any gene: 1. As DNA, the CDR3 is TGTGCCAGCAGCAGGGAGGGAGAGACCCAGTACTTC. Translation: CASSREGETQYF.

The chain employs TRBV10-3 and TRBJ2-3, with 8 nucleotides matching TRBD2. The CDR3 has 14 residues. Looked up from germline, CDR1 is ENHRY and CDR2 is SYGVKD. V lost 6 bases to trimming and J lost 2 bases; unmatched junction nucleotides: 4. The CDR3 sequence: CAIRGLVSTDTQYF. CDR3 coding DNA: TGTGCCATCAGGGGACTAGTTTCCACAGATACGCAGTATTTT.

The chain links TRBV20-1 to TRBJ1-1; no clear D. Trimming removed 5 bases from V and 2 bases from J, with 3 bases in between. The length of the CDR3 is 10 residues. CDR1 is DFQATT, CDR2 SNEGSKA, per germline (reference sequence). The CDR3 bases are TGCAGTGCTTCAAACACTGAAGCTTTCTTT. Encoded protein: CSASNTEAFF.

The V call is TRBV7-8, the J call TRBJ1-4; no firm D call. The CDR3 is 15 amino acids. The V gene lost 4 bases and the J gene lost 4 bases, with 13 bases spanning the gap. The germline V gene encodes CDR1 SGHVS and CDR2 FQNEAQ. CDR3 nucleotides: TGTGCCAGCAGCTCATTGTCAGTCGGTAATGAAAAACTGTTTTTT. Residues: CASSSLSVGNEKLFF.

The chain carries TRBV6-1 and TRBJ2-1; 11 bases are shared with TRBD2. The CDR3 length is 14 residues. Germline V lookup: CDR1 MNHNS, CDR2 SASEGT. The ends lost 0 bases at V and 12 bases at J; junction bases unmatched: 4. The CDR3 DNA reads TGTGCCAGCAGTGAAGCGCGGCTAGCGGGAGGGCAGTTCTTC. Protein: CASSEARLAGGQFF.

The chain employs TRBV5-1 and TRBJ2-7; 8 bases agree with TRBD2. Germline trimming cut 0 bases from V and 6 bases from J; bases unmatched to any gene: 8. The germline V gene has CDR1 SGHRS and CDR2 YFSETQ. The CDR3 loop spans 15 amino acids. The DNA of the CDR3 is TGCGCCAGCAGCTTGGCGAGCGGGAGCATGTCCGAGCAGTACTTC. It translates to CASSLASGSMSEQYF.